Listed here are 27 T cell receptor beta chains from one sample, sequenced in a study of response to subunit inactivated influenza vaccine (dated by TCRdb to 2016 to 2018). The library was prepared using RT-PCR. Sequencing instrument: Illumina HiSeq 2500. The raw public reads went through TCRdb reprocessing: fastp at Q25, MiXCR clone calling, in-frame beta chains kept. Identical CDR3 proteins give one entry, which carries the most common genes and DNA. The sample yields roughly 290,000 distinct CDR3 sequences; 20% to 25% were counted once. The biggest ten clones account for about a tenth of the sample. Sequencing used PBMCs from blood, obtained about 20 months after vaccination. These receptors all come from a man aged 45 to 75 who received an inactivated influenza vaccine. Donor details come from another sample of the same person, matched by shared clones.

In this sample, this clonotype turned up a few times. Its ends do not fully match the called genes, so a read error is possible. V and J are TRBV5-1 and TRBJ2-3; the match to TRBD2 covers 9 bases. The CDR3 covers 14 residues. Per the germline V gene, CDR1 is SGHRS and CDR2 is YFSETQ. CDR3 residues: CASSFGTSKDTQYF. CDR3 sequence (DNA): TGCGCCAGCAGCTTCGGGACTAGCAAAGATACGCAGTATTTT.

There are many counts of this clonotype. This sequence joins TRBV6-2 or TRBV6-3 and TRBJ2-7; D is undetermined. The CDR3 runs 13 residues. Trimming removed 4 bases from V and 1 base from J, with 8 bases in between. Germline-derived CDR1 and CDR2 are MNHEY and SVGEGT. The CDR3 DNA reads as TGTGCCAGCAGTTGGGCAGCATCCTACGAGCAGTACTTC. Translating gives CASSWAASYEQYF.

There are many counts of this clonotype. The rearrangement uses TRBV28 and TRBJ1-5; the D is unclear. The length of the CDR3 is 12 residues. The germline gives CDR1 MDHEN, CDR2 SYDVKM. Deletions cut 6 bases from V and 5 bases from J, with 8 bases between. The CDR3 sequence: CASRGSHQPQHF. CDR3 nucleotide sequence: TGTGCCAGCAGGGGGTCTCATCAGCCCCAGCATTTT.

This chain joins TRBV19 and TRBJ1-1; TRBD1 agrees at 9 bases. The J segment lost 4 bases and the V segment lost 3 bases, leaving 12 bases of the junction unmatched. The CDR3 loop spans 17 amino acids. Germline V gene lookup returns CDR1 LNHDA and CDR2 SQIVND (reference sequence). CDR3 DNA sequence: TGTGCCAGTAGTATTGGGGACAGGGTCGTCGATAGCACTGAAGCTTTCTTT. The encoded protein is CASSIGDRVVDSTEAFF.

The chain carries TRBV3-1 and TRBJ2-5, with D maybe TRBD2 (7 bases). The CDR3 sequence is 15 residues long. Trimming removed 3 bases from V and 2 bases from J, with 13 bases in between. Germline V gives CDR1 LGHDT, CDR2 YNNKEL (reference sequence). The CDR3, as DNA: TGTGCCAGCAGCCACCGGAGCGGGACACAAGAGACCCAGTACTTC. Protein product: CASSHRSGTQETQYF.

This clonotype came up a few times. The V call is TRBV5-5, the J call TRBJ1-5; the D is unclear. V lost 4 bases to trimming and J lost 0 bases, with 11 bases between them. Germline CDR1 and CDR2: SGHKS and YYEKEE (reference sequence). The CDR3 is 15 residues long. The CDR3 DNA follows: TGTGCCAGCAGCCTCGAGTTTCATAGCAATCAGCCCCAGCATTTT. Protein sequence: CASSLEFHSNQPQHF.

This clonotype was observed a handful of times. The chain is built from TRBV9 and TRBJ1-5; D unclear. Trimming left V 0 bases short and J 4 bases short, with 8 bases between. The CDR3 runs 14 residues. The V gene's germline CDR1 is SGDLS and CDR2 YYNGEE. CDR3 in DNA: TGTGCCAGCAGCGTAGGTTCGGGGAATCAGCCCCAGCATTTT. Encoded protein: CASSVGSGNQPQHF.

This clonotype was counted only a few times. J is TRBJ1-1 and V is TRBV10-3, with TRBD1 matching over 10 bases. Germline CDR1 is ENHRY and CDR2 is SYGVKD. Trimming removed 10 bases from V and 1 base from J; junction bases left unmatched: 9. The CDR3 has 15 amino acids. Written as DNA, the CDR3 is TGTGCCACTGAGGACAGGGGGATTGCGAACACTGAAGCTTTCTTT. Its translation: CATEDRGIANTEAFF.

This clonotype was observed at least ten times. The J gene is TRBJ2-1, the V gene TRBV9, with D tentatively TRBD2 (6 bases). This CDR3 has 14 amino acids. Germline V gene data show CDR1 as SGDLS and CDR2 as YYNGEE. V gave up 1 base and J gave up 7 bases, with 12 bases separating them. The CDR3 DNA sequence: TGTGCCAGCAGCGTATCGGATGGGGGGAATGAGCAGTTCTTC. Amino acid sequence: CASSVSDGGNEQFF.

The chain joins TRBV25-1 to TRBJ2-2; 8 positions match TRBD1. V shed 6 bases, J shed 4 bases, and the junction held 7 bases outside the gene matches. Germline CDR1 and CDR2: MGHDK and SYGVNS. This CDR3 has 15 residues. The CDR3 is CASRPRTGPTGELFF. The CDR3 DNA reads TGTGCCAGCAGGCCGCGGACAGGGCCCACCGGGGAGCTGTTTTTT. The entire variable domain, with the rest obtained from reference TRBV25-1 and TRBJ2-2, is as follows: EADIYQTPRYLVIGTGKKITLECSQTMGHDKMYWYQQDPGMELHLIHYSYGVNSTEKGDLSSESTVSRIRTEHFPLTLESARPSHTSQYLCASRPRTGPTGELFFGEGSRLTVL.

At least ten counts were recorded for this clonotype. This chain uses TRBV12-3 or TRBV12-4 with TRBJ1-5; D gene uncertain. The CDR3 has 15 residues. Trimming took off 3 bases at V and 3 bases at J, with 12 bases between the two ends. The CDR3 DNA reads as TGTGCCAGCAGTTTTGAACTATCCCCCAATCAGCCCCAGCATTTT. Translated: CASSFELSPNQPQHF.

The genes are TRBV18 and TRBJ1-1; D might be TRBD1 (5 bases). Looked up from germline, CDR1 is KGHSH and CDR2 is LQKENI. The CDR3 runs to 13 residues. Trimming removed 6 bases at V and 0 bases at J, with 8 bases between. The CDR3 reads CASSDSMNTEAFF. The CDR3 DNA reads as TGTGCCAGCTCCGACAGCATGAACACTGAAGCTTTCTTT.

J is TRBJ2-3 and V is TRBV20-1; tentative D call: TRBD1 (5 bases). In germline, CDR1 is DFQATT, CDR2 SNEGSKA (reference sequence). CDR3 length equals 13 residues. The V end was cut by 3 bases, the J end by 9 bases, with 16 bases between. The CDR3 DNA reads TGCAGTGCTAGTCCGCCCGGACCAGGGACGCAGTATTTT. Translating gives CSASPPGPGTQYF.

This chain's CDR3 is CASSPAGPQETQYF. CDR3 coding DNA: TGTGCCAGCAGCCCCGCGGGGCCCCAAGAGACCCAGTACTTC. The J gene is TRBJ2-5, the V gene TRBV12-3 or TRBV12-4, with D perhaps matching TRBD2 (6 bases). This CDR3 comprises 14 residues. V shed 6 bases and J shed 1 base, with 12 bases lying between them.

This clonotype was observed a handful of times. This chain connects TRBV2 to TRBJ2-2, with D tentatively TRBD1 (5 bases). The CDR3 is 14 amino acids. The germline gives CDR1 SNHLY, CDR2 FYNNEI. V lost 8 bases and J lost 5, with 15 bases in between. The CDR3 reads CASSGIPGTGELFF. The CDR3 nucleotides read TGTGCCAGCTCTGGCATCCCAGGGACCGGGGAGCTGTTTTTT.

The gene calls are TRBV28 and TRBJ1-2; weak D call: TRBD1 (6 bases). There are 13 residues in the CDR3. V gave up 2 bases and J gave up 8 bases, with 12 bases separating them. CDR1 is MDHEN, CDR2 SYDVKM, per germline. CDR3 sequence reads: CASSLRGAWGYTF. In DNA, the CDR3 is TGTGCCAGCAGTTTACGGGGGGCGTGGGGCTACACCTTC.

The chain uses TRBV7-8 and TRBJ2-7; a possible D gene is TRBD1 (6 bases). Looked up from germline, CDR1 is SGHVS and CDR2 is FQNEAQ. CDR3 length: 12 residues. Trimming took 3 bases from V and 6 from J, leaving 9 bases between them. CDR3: CASSFDRSEQYF. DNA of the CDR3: TGTGCCAGCAGCTTCGACAGGTCCGAGCAGTACTTC.

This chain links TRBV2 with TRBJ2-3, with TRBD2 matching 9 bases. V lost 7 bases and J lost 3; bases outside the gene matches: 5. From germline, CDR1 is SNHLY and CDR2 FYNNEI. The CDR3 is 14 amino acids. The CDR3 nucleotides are TGTGCCAGCAATGCGGGAGGGCCGACAGATACGCAGTATTTT. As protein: CASNAGGPTDTQYF. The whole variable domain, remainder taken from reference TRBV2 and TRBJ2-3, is EPEVTQTPSHQVTQMGQEVILRCVPISNHLYFYWYRQILGQKVEFLVSFYNNEISEKSEIFDDQFSVERPDGSNFTLKIRSTKLEDSAMYFCASNAGGPTDTQYFGPGTRLTVL.

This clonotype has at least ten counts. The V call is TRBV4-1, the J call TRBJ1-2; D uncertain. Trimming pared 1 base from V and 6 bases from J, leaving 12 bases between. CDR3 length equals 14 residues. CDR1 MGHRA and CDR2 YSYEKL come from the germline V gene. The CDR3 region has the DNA TGCGCCAGCAGCCAAGGTCTCCGGGTTAATGGCTACACCTTC. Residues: CASSQGLRVNGYTF.

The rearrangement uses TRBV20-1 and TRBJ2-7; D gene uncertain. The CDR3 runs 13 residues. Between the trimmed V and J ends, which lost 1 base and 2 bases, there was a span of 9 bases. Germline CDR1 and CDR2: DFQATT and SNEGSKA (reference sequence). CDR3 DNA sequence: TGCAGTGCTAGAGTCGGCTACCCCTACGAGCAGTACTTC. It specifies CSARVGYPYEQYF.

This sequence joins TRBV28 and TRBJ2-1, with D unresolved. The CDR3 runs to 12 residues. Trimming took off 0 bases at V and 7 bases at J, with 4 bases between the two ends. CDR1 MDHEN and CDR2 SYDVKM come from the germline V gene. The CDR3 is CASSLWANEQFF. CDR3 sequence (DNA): TGTGCCAGCAGTTTATGGGCGAATGAGCAGTTCTTC.

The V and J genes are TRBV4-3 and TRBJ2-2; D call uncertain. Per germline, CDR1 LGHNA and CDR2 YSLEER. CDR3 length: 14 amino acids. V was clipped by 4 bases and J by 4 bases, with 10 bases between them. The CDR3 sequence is CASSRFSGTGELFF. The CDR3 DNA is TGCGCCAGCAGCCGGTTCTCGGGCACCGGGGAGCTGTTTTTT.

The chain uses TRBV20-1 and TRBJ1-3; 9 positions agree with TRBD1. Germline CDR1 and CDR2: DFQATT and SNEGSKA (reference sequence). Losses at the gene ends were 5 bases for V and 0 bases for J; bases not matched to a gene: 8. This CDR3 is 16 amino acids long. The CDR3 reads CSAPRTGVNSGNTIYF. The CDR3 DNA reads TGCAGTGCTCCCCGGACAGGGGTCAACTCTGGAAACACCATATATTTT.

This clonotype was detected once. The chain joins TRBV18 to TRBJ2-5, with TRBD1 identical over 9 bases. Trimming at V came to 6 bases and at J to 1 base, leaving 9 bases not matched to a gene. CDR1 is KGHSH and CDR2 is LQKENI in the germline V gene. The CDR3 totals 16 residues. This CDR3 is CASSPGTGSTQETQYF. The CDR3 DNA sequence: TGTGCCAGCTCTCCGGGGACAGGGAGTACCCAAGAGACCCAGTACTTC.

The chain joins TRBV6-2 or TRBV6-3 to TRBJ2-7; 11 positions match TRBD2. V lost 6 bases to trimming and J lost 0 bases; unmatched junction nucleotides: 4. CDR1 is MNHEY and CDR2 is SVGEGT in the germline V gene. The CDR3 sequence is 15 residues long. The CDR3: CASRKGLAASYEQYF. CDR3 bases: TGTGCCAGCAGAAAGGGACTAGCGGCCTCCTACGAGCAGTACTTC.

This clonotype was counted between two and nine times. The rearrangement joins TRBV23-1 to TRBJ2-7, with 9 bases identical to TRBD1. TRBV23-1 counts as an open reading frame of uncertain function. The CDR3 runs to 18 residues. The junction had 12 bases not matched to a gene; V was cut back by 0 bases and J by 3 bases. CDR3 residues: CASSQSGQGIRVSYEQYF. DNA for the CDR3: TGCGCCAGCAGTCAATCAGGACAGGGGATAAGGGTCAGCTACGAGCAGTACTTC.

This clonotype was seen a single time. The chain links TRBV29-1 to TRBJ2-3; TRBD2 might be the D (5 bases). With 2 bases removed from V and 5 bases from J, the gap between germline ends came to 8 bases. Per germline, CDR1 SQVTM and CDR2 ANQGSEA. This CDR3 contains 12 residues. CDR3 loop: CSVELAEDTQYF. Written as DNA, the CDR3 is TGCAGCGTTGAACTAGCCGAAGATACGCAGTATTTT.